This T cell receptor (beta chain) was identified in a study of shared clonotypes between healthy human individuals (dated by TCRdb to about 2020). General notes on the study: The cohort included three men and two women between 18 and 49 years of age. For each donor, CD4 naive and CD4 memory were each given three plates, CD8 naive was given two plates, and CD8 memory was given one plate. To estimate repertoire size and how much clonotype sharing occurs between individuals, the study deeply sequenced the blood TCR repertoires of 4 to 6 healthy adults. Different laboratories and diverse techniques were used to prepare libraries and sequence TCR repertoires, to increase sequencing depth and limit assay-specific biases. Per donor, leukapheresis produced somewhere between about 0.85 and 10 billion PBMCs.

Worth noting for this clone: Its cognate antigen has yet to be identified. There are no base qualities to consult, and no much larger clone falls within one base.

The donors were healthy, HIV-negative adults with no recently reported acute infections or vaccinations. Only Caucasian adults living in Nashville, Tennessee, USA were represented among the donors. Magnetic negative selection was used to enrich CD4+ T cells, after which naive cells were positively selected on CD45RA and the negative fraction became the memory subset. Blood was obtained by leukapheresis, after which PBMCs were separated by Ficoll-Histopaque density gradient centrifugation and cryopreserved in liquid nitrogen vapor phase. Analytical flow cytometry was used to check the purity and quantity of each magnetically sorted T cell population. Genomic DNA was isolated from every sorted fraction and measured by UV absorbance on a Nanodrop 2000c. Reading the germline V gene gives CDR1 MNHEY and CDR2 SVGAGI. V loses 5 bases, J loses 13 bases, and the germline ends lie 9 bases apart. Reading from cysteine to phenylalanine, the CDR3 counts 11 amino acids. Solely the CDR3 DNA is kept, with 33 bases framed from the first base.

Overall study outcomes, separate from this receptor: Sharing across a handful of donors was observed for 4.5% to 6.5% of naive CD4, over 3% of naive CD8, 2.3% of memory CD4, and over 0.3% of memory CD8 clonotypes. Because the study included a small number of donors, the genetic and exposure-history diversity represented was limited. Larger estimated clonotype richness was generally found for naive subsets than for memory subsets. Compared with non-shared clonotypes, the clonotypes found in all four sorted-subset donors had higher generation probabilities. Sampling was restricted to blood, and TCR repertoires in tissues likely differ from the TCR repertoires found in blood. Based on pairwise subsampling, the degree of clonotype sharing among donors was expected to be affected by sequencing depth. Rarefaction of sorted-subset datasets indicated incomplete sequencing despite the large sequencing depth.

TCR CDR3 regions were amplified from genomic DNA by multiplex PCR using the deep immunoSEQ assay. For each cell subset, the extracted genomic DNA was distributed evenly across all wells of several immunoSEQ 96-well plates, and each plate served as one replicate. For sorted subsets, each replicate PCR was loaded with roughly 0.2 ug genomic DNA, equivalent to roughly 30,000 T cell genomes. Purified libraries were quantified with a Qubit 3.0 fluorometer, sized on a Bioanalyzer 2100, and re-quantified with the KAPA Library Quantification kit. Every immunoSEQ 96-well plate was sequenced on a separate single-read 150-cycle Illumina NextSeq 550 flow cell. The original pipeline was this. Because the immunoSEQ output held only junctional sequences and lacked quality scores, the filtering could not match the filtering applied to full-length reads. To assign V/J genes and CDR3, sequences were annotated against IMGT germline references using PyIR, a Python wrapper for IgBLAST v1.9. Reads were filtered out if the reads had weak V/J assignments (E-value above 1e-6), no CDR3, stop codons, out-of-frame junctions, or ambiguous translated residues. V3J clonotypes were defined by identical inferred V gene, J gene, and CDR3 amino acid sequence. Percentage overlap between repertoires was computed as shared unique clonotypes divided by the size of the smaller repertoire. Three approaches were used to assess repertoire richness: RTK rarefaction, the Chao1 estimator, and Recon v2.1 estimates of unobserved clonotypes. For all TCRbeta clonotypes obtained by the gDNA method from several donors, generation probabilities were computed with OLGA. The table was pulled from immuneACCESS by TCRdb, which kept in-frame rearrangements only. Such tables lose some clones; where checked, under half of the loss comes from unresolved V genes, and the rest has no known cause. From that table come the V and J calls and clone size; the DNA was used to work out D and trimming. Within this sample are roughly 300,000 clones, with less than 85% of them counted one time only. Clones ranked in the top ten supply more than 9% of the sample.

The TCR comes from a man aged 25 to 40 in good health. The sample consisted of memory CD4+ T cells sorted from blood. The cell subset or site label of this sample denotes: CD45RA-negative fraction. The chain couples TRBV6-5 to TRBJ2-6; too little of a D gene remains to name it. The DNA sequence is as follows: TGTGCCAGCAGTAACCAGATTGTCCTGACTTTC. This encodes CASSNQIVLTF.